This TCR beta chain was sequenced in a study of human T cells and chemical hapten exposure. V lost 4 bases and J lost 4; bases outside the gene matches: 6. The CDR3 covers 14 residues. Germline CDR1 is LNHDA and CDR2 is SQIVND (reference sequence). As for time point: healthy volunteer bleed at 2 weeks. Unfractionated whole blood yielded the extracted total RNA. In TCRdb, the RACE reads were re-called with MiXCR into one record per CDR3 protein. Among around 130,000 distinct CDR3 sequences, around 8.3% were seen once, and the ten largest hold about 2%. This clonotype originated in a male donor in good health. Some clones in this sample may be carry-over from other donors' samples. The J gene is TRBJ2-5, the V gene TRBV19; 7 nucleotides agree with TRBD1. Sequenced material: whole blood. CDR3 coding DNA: TGTGCCAGTAGTACAGGGACAGTGGTAGAGACCCAGTACTTC. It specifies CASSTGTVVETQYF.